This TCR beta chain was obtained from a study of OX40 agonist ivuxolimab in advanced cancers. About the study: Patients were dosed intravenously with ivuxolimab at 0.01 to 10 mg/kg every 2 weeks. Anti-PD-1, anti-PD-L1 or anti-CTLA-4 therapy given earlier was allowed, and about 38% had some. One patient with hepatocellular carcinoma and two with cutaneous melanoma, three in all, had partial responses.

Blood specimens came from baseline, cycle 4 day 1, and cycle 7 day 1. Clones were read by immunoSEQ multiplex PCR, and TCRdb kept only the in-frame ones, dropping some. The table has about 62,000 clones, around 74% seen once. The CDR3 loop spans 15 amino acids. Per germline, CDR1 SEHNR and CDR2 FQNEAQ (reference sequence). The V gene lost 0 bases and the J gene lost 8 bases, with 14 bases spanning the gap. The starting material was CD4+ or CD8+ T cells sorted from blood, obtained in a trial of the OX40 agonist ivuxolimab. The chain couples TRBV7-9 to TRBJ2-1; tentative D call: TRBD2 (5 bases). The sequence came from an adult with an advanced solid tumor such as melanoma, head and neck, liver or kidney cancer. The CDR3 here is CASSLAADPGDEQFF. The CDR3 nucleotides are TGTGCCAGCAGCTTAGCGGCGGACCCCGGGGATGAGCAGTTCTTC.